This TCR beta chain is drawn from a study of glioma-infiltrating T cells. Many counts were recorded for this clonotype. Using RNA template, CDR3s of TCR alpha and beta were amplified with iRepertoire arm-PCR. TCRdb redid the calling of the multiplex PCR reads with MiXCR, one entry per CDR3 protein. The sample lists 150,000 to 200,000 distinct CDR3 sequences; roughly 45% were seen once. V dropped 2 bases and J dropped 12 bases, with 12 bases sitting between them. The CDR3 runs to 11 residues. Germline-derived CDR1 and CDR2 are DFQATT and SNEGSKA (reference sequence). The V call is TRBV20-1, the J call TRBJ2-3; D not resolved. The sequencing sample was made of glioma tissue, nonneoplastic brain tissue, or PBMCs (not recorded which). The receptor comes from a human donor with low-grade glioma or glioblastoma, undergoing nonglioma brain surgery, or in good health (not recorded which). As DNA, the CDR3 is TGCAGTGCTAGATACGAGGAGTTCCAGTATTTT. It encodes CSARYEEFQYF.